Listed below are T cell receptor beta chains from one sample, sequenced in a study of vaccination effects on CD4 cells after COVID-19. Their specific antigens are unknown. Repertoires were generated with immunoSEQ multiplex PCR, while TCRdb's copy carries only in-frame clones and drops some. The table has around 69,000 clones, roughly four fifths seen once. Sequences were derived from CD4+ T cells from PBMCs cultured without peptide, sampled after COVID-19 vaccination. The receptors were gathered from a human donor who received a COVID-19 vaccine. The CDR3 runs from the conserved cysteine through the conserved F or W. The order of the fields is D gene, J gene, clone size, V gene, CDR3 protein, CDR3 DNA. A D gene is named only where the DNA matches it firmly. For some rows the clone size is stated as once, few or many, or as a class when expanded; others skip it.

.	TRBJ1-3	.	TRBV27	CASSSRTGNTIYF	TGTGCCAGCAGTTCCCGTACGGGAAACACCATATATTTT
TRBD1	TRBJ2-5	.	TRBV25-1	CASSGNRDSQETQYF	TGTGCCAGCAGTGGCAACCGGGACAGCCAAGAGACCCAGTACTTC
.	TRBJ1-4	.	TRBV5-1	CASSLTGSHEKLFF	TGCGCCAGCAGCCTAACAGGTTCCCATGAAAAACTGTTTTTT
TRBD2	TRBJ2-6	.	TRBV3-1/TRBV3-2	CASSQDRRERIPGANVLTF	TGTGCCAGCAGCCAAGATAGGCGGGAGCGTATACCTGGGGCCAACGTCCTGACTTTC
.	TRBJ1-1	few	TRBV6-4	CASSDIFAAEAFF	TGTGCCAGCAGTGACATATTCGCCGCTGAAGCTTTCTTT
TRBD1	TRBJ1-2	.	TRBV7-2	CASSAEGRGDGYTF	TGTGCCAGCAGCGCAGAAGGCAGGGGGGATGGCTACACCTTC
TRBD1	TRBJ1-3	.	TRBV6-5	CASSPMGQGGNTIYF	TGTGCCAGCAGCCCGATGGGACAGGGAGGAAACACCATATATTTT
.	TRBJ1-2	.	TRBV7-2	CASSLDPARGGYTF	TGTGCCAGCAGCTTAGATCCGGCGCGGGGTGGCTACACCTTC
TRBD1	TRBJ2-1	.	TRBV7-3	CASRPTGGWYNEQFF	TGTGCCAGCAGACCGACAGGGGGCTGGTACAATGAGCAGTTCTTC
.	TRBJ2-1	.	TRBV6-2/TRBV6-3	CASSRIRGSSGNEQFF	TGTGCCAGCAGTCGGATCCGGGGGTCCAGCGGGAATGAGCAGTTCTTC
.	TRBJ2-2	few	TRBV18	CASSPTRMTNTGELFF	TGTGCCAGCTCACCTACTCGGATGACGAACACCGGGGAGCTGTTTTTT
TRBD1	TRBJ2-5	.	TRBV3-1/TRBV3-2	CASSPERLTGISETQYF	TGTGCCAGCAGCCCGGAGCGCCTGACAGGGATCTCGGAGACCCAGTACTTC
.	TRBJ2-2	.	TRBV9	CASSGAWANTGELFF	TGTGCCAGCAGCGGTGCATGGGCGAACACCGGGGAGCTGTTTTTT
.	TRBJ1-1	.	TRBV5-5	CASSLLTGPGTEAFF	TGTGCCAGCAGCTTGTTAACGGGGCCGGGCACTGAAGCTTTCTTT
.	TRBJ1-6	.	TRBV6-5	CASRRQSNSPLHF	TGTGCCAGCAGGCGACAGAGTAATTCACCCCTCCACTTT
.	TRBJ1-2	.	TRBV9	CASSADRGYGYTF	TGTGCCAGCAGCGCCGATAGGGGGTATGGCTACACCTTC
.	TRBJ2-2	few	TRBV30	CAWSVLIAGELFF	TGTGCCTGGAGTGTACTTATCGCCGGGGAGCTGTTTTTT
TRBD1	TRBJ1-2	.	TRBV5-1	CASSLGTALANYGYTF	TGCGCCAGCAGCTTAGGGACAGCGCTAGCTAACTATGGCTACACCTTC
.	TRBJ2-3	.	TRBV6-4	CASSDRGRSLASIDTQYF	TGTGCCAGCAGTGACCGAGGGAGGTCACTAGCCTCAATAGATACGCAGTATTTT
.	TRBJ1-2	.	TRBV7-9	CASSKDTYGYTF	TGTGCCAGCAGCAAAGACACCTATGGCTACACCTTC
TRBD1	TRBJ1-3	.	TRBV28	CASSTGGFGNTIYF	TGTGCCAGCAGCACAGGGGGGTTTGGAAACACCATATATTTT
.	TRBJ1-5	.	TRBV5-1	CASSLAPRATSQQPQHF	TGCGCCAGCAGCCTGGCCCCGCGGGCCACTAGCCAACAGCCCCAGCATTTT
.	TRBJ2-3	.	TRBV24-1	CAPPLGGKGTDTQYF	TGTGCCCCCCCGTTGGGAGGAAAAGGCACAGATACGCAGTATTTT
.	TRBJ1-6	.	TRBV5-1	CASRAGTTNNSPLHF	TGCGCCAGCAGGGCCGGGACTACTAATAATTCACCCCTCCACTTT
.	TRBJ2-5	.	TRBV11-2	CASSLVDTGTQYF	TGTGCCAGCAGCTTAGTGGATACGGGGACCCAGTACTTC
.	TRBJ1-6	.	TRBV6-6	CASSLDNSPLHF	TGTGCCAGCAGCCTAGATAATTCACCCCTCCACTTT
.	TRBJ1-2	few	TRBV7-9	CASSLAVSGIGYTF	TGTGCCAGCAGCTTAGCGGTTTCAGGTATTGGCTACACCTTC
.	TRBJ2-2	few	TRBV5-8	CASSLGRSRDGELFF	TGTGCCAGCAGCCTCGGACGTAGCCGTGACGGGGAGCTGTTTTTT
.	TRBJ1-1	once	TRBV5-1	CASSLSTGGVPEAFF	TGCGCCAGCAGCTTGAGTACCGGGGGAGTCCCTGAAGCTTTCTTT
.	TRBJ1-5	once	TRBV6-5	CASSYKGDSNQPQHF	TGTGCCAGCAGTTACAAGGGGGATAGCAATCAGCCCCAGCATTTT
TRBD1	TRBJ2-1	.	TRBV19	CASSITGAGEQFF	TGTGCCAGTAGTATAACAGGGGCTGGGGAGCAGTTCTTC
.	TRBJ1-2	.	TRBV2	CADRGGTNYGYTF	TGTGCCGACAGAGGAGGAACTAACTATGGCTACACCTTC
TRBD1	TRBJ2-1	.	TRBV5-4	CASSLAGTGLGNEQFF	TGTGCCAGCAGCTTGGCTGGGACAGGGTTGGGGAATGAGCAGTTCTTC
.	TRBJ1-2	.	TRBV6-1	CASSESPSRAYGYTF	TGTGCCAGCAGTGAATCCCCCAGCAGGGCATATGGCTACACCTTC
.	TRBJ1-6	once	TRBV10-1	CASSESTRVCGRRYNSPLHF	TGCGCCAGCAGTGAGTCGACTCGGGTCTGCGGACGTCGGTATAATTCACCCCTCCACTTT
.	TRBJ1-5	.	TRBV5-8	CASSLRNQPQHF	TGTGCCAGCAGCTTGCGCAATCAGCCCCAGCATTTT
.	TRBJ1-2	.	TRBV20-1	CSAISYYGYTF	TGCAGTGCTATCAGCTACTATGGCTACACCTTC
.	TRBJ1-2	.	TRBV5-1	CASSYEQGGGLGYTF	TGCGCCAGCAGCTACGAACAGGGCGGTGGTCTCGGCTACACCTTC
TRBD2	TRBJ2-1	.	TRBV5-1	CASSFSGTSYEQFF	TGCGCCAGCAGCTTCTCCGGGACTAGCTATGAGCAGTTCTTC
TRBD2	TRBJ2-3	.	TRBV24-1	CATSDRTSGAPDTQYF	TGTGCCACCAGTGATCGGACTAGCGGGGCCCCAGATACGCAGTATTTT
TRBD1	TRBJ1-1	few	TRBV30	CAWSTGQGAFF	TGTGCCTGGAGTACAGGACAGGGTGCTTTCTTT
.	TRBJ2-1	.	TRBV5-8	CASSLPGGDEQFF	TGTGCCAGCAGCCTCCCGGGTGGGGATGAGCAGTTCTTC
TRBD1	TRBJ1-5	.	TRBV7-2	CASSLRQGTNQPQHF	TGTGCCAGCAGCCTCCGACAGGGGACCAATCAGCCCCAGCATTTT
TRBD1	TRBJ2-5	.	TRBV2	CASRDRAETQYF	TGTGCCAGCAGGGACAGGGCGGAGACCCAGTACTTC
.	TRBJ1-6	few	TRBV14	CASSQMGLRDPFLPLHF	TGTGCCAGCAGCCAAATGGGGTTGCGGGACCCATTCTTACCCCTCCACTTT
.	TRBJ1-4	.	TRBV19	CASSKKADATNEKLFF	TGTGCCAGTAGTAAGAAGGCAGATGCAACTAATGAAAAACTGTTTTTT
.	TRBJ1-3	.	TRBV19	CASRSSGHLYSGNTIYF	TGTGCCAGTAGATCTTCGGGACACTTGTACTCTGGAAACACCATATATTTT